A single sample is the source of the 32 T cell receptor beta chains below, sequenced in a study of OX40 agonist ivuxolimab in advanced cancers. Clones were read by immunoSEQ multiplex PCR, and TCRdb kept only the in-frame ones, dropping some. The sample records about 66,000 clones, roughly 84% being singletons. This specimen consisted of CD4+ or CD8+ T cells sorted from blood, obtained in a trial of the OX40 agonist ivuxolimab. The source is an adult with an advanced solid tumor such as melanoma, head and neck, liver or kidney cancer.

The chain carries TRBV18 and TRBJ2-5; the match to TRBD1 covers 11 bases. The CDR3 spans 17 residues. From germline, CDR1 is KGHSH and CDR2 LQKENI. V shed 4 bases, J shed 5 bases, and the junction held 12 bases outside the gene matches. In DNA, the CDR3 is TGTGCCAGCTCACTCCCCCCCCGGACAGGGGGCTTGGAGACCCAGTACTTC. Translated: CASSLPPRTGGLETQYF.

The chain employs TRBV18 and TRBJ2-3; D is tentatively TRBD1 or TRBD2 (5 bases each). The CDR3 loop spans 18 amino acids. The ends were cut back, 4 bases at V and 0 bases at J, with 20 bases in the middle. The germline V gene has CDR1 KGHSH and CDR2 LQKENI. The CDR3 sequence is CASSRAGTGILSTDTQYF. The CDR3 nucleotides read TGTGCCAGCTCACGGGCCGGGACGGGTATTTTAAGCACAGATACGCAGTATTTT.

The chain is built from TRBV29-1 and TRBJ2-7, with unresolved D. Per germline, CDR1 SQVTM and CDR2 ANQGSEA. V gave up 7 bases and J gave up 0 bases, with 10 bases separating them. There are 12 residues in the CDR3. The CDR3 DNA reads TGCAGCGCTACTTCTAGCTCCTACGAGCAGTACTTC. Encoded protein: CSATSSSYEQYF.

The chain couples TRBV12-5 to TRBJ2-5; the D gene is possibly TRBD2 (7 bases). Germline V gene lookup returns CDR1 LGHNT and CDR2 FRNRAP. This CDR3 region has 13 residues. Trimming shortened V by 6 bases and J by 5 bases, and 13 bases separated the two germline ends. CDR3 nucleotide sequence: TGTGCTAGTGGCCGGGGGGCGGGCGAGACCCAGTACTTC. Amino acid sequence: CASGRGAGETQYF.

The CDR3 spells CASRPGQLLDTQYF. The CDR3 DNA follows: TGCGCCAGCAGGCCGGGACAATTATTAGATACGCAGTATTTT. This sequence joins TRBV10-2 and TRBJ2-3; weak D call: TRBD1 (6 bases). The CDR3 is made up of 14 amino acids. Germline assignment: CDR1 WSHSY and CDR2 SAAADI. Trimming removed 6 bases at V and 5 bases at J, with 15 bases between.

The chain has TRBV6-6 and TRBJ1-3, with no clear D. Germline V gene lookup returns CDR1 MNHNY and CDR2 SVGAGI (reference sequence). The germline V and J ends were trimmed by 2 bases and 0 bases, with 8 bases remaining between them. This CDR3 has 15 residues. In DNA, the CDR3 is TGTGCCAGCAGTTACGGCGCCAGCTCTGGAAACACCATATATTTT. Protein: CASSYGASSGNTIYF.

This CDR3 reads CASSPFQGLSGANVLTF. The CDR3 nucleotides read TGTGCCAGCTCACCATTCCAGGGTCTCTCTGGGGCCAACGTCCTGACTTTC. The V call is TRBV18, the J call TRBJ2-6; D is possibly TRBD1 (5 bases). V lost 2 bases and J 0 bases, leaving 11 bases between the germline ends. From germline, CDR1 is KGHSH and CDR2 LQKENI. This CDR3 contains 17 residues.

The CDR3 loop is CASSVEANNEQFF. The CDR3 nucleotides read TGTGCCAGCAGCGTAGAAGCGAACAATGAGCAGTTCTTC. The chain uses TRBV9 and TRBJ2-1; D unclear. CDR3 length: 13 residues. Germline V gene data show CDR1 as SGDLS and CDR2 as YYNGEE. The V gene lost 0 bases and the J gene lost 5 bases, with 6 bases spanning the gap.

The chain uses TRBV6-5 and TRBJ2-3; D perhaps matches TRBD2 (6 bases). The CDR3 contains 13 residues. V shed 8 bases and J shed 0 bases, with 9 bases lying between them. Per the germline V gene, CDR1 is MNHEY and CDR2 is SVGAGI. CDR3: CASGGASTDTQYF. Here the CDR3 DNA reads TGTGCCAGCGGCGGGGCCAGCACAGATACGCAGTATTTT.

The V call is TRBV5-1, the J call TRBJ2-5; TRBD2 aligns across 11 bases. CDR1 is SGHRS and CDR2 is YFSETQ in the germline V gene. Losses at the gene ends were 4 bases for V and 5 bases for J; bases not matched to a gene: 10. This CDR3 comprises 16 residues. The CDR3 region is CASSRVLAGGGETQYF. CDR3 DNA sequence: TGCGCCAGCAGCCGGGTCCTAGCGGGGGGCGGGGAGACCCAGTACTTC.

This clone appeared a few times. The chain recombines TRBV28 with TRBJ1-5; no definite D call. This CDR3 spans 12 amino acids. The germline V and J ends were trimmed by 5 bases and 4 bases, with 6 bases remaining between them. Germline V gene data show CDR1 as MDHEN and CDR2 as SYDVKM. The CDR3 nucleotides are TGTGCCAGCAGTCGGGTGAATCAGCCCCAGCATTTT. Translating it yields CASSRVNQPQHF.

This sequence joins TRBV19 and TRBJ1-1, with D possibly TRBD1 on 5 matching bases. Germline V CDR1 and CDR2: LNHDA, SQIVND (reference sequence). The CDR3 length is 17 residues. Between the trimmed V and J ends, which lost 2 bases and 1 base, there was a span of 17 bases. CDR3 nucleotides: TGTGCCAGTAGTATAAAGGGGCGCGGTGTTTCGAACACTGAAGCTTTCTTT. Translating it yields CASSIKGRGVSNTEAFF.

This clone was counted between two and nine times. V is TRBV11-1 and J is TRBJ2-2, with D possibly TRBD2 on 5 matching bases. Trimming stripped 5 bases from V and 4 bases from J, with 11 bases between. CDR1 is SGHAT, CDR2 FQDESV, per germline (reference sequence). The CDR3 extends over 14 amino acids. CDR3: CASSPSRGTGELFF. The CDR3 nucleotides read TGTGCCAGCAGCCCGAGCCGGGGCACCGGGGAGCTGTTTTTT.

The V and J genes are TRBV28 and TRBJ2-5, with D perhaps TRBD1 or TRBD2 (5 bases each). The CDR3 is 14 residues long. Trimming took off 5 bases at V and 4 bases at J, with 14 bases between the two ends. CDR1 is MDHEN and CDR2 is SYDVKM in the germline V gene. As DNA, the CDR3 is TGTGCCAGCAGTCCCCGGGACGTTGGAGAGACCCAGTACTTC. Encoded protein: CASSPRDVGETQYF.

The rearrangement uses TRBV28 and TRBJ2-3; TRBD1 agrees at 9 bases. Germline V gene lookup returns CDR1 MDHEN and CDR2 SYDVKM. The length of the CDR3 is 16 residues. With 6 bases clipped from V and 0 bases from J, the junction kept 7 bases outside the gene matches. The DNA of the CDR3 is TGTGCCAGCAGCTCCGGGACAGGGCGTAGCACAGATACGCAGTATTTT. This codes for CASSSGTGRSTDTQYF.

The chain joins TRBV18 to TRBJ1-2, with D uncertain. Germline assignment: CDR1 KGHSH and CDR2 LQKENI. The CDR3 has 12 amino acids. Between the trimmed V and J ends, which lost 3 bases and 5 bases, there was a span of 7 bases. The CDR3, as DNA: TGTGCCAGCTCACCGGACGGATATGGCTACACCTTC. Encoded protein: CASSPDGYGYTF.

The chain recombines TRBV19 with TRBJ1-2, with unresolved D. The V gene's germline CDR1 is LNHDA and CDR2 SQIVND (reference sequence). CDR3 length equals 16 residues. Trimming shortened V by 3 bases and J by 4 bases, and 18 bases separated the two germline ends. The chain's CDR3 is CASSIWTDSGSYGYTF. CDR3 DNA: TGTGCCAGTAGTATTTGGACCGATTCGGGTTCCTATGGCTACACCTTC.

The gene calls are TRBV7-9 and TRBJ1-3; the D is unclear. V was shortened by 1 base and J by 0 bases, with 10 bases between the two germline ends. The germline V gene has CDR1 SEHNR and CDR2 FQNEAQ (reference sequence). The CDR3 runs 16 residues. CDR3 in amino acids: CASSLDGPISGNTIYF. In DNA, the CDR3 is TGTGCCAGCAGCTTAGACGGACCGATCTCTGGAAACACCATATATTTT.

The chain joins TRBV2 to TRBJ1-2; possible D gene TRBD1, 6 bases. This CDR3 is 12 amino acids long. Trimming took off 6 bases at V and 8 bases at J, with 13 bases between the two ends. Germline CDR1 is SNHLY and CDR2 is FYNNEI. The CDR3 sequence: CASRGTPQGYTF. The CDR3 nucleotides read TGTGCCAGCAGGGGGACACCGCAAGGCTACACCTTC.

The chain employs TRBV6-5 and TRBJ1-1, with D perhaps matching TRBD1 (5 bases). CDR1 MNHEY and CDR2 SVGAGI come from the germline V gene. The CDR3 consists of 11 residues. V gave up 6 bases and J gave up 8 bases, with 10 bases separating them. CDR3 bases: TGTGCCAGCAGCAGGGAATGGGAAGCTTTCTTT. Protein sequence: CASSREWEAFF.

The V and J genes are TRBV6-1 and TRBJ1-6; no reliable D call. V shed 2 bases and J shed 1 base, with 12 bases lying between them. The CDR3 totals 17 residues. Germline CDR1 MNHNS, CDR2 SASEGT. DNA for the CDR3: TGTGCCAGCAGTGAAAACCTCAAGGTGTCCTATAATTCACCCCTCCACTTT. This gives the protein CASSENLKVSYNSPLHF.

This clone was found once. This chain uses TRBV28 with TRBJ1-2; 9 bases map to TRBD1. V lost 5 bases to trimming and J lost 6 bases; unmatched junction nucleotides: 13. Germline V gene sequence: CDR1 MDHEN, CDR2 SYDVKM. The CDR3 has 16 amino acids. The CDR3 spells CASSGGQGLFANGYTF. Here the CDR3 DNA reads TGTGCCAGCAGTGGGGGACAGGGACTCTTCGCCAATGGCTACACCTTC.

This sequence joins TRBV4-3 and TRBJ1-2; 8 bases match TRBD1. The CDR3 contains 17 residues. CDR1 and CDR2 from the germline V gene are LGHNA and YSLEER. V was clipped by 3 bases and J by 2 bases; unmatched bases: 11. In DNA, the CDR3 is TGCGCCAGCAGCCAGGGAACAGGACAGGGCTACAACTATGGCTACACCTTC. The encoded protein is CASSQGTGQGYNYGYTF.

This chain uses TRBV5-6 with TRBJ1-2; TRBD1 matches at 8 bases. There are 14 residues in the CDR3. The germline V gene encodes CDR1 SGHDT and CDR2 YYEEEE. The V segment lost 6 bases and the J segment 2 bases; nucleotides outside the gene matches: 6. The CDR3 loop reads CASTSGQGNYGYTF. The CDR3 DNA reads TGTGCCAGCACCTCCGGACAGGGAAACTATGGCTACACCTTC.

The gene calls are TRBV9 and TRBJ2-7; weak D call: TRBD1 (5 bases). Germline CDR1 and CDR2: SGDLS and YYNGEE. Trimming removed 4 bases from V and 0 bases from J, with 11 bases in between. This CDR3 has 14 amino acids. The CDR3 DNA reads as TGTGCCAGCAGCCTAACGGACAACTCCTACGAGCAGTACTTC. Translating gives CASSLTDNSYEQYF.

The chain uses TRBV5-1 and TRBJ2-7; 9 bases agree with TRBD1. This CDR3 is 17 amino acids long. The germline CDR1 and CDR2 sequences are SGHRS and YFSETQ. J gave up 3 bases and V 2 bases, and 12 bases lay outside the gene matches. The CDR3 sequence is CASSLGTGPREVYEQYF. CDR3 nucleotides: TGCGCCAGCAGCTTAGGGACAGGGCCACGCGAGGTCTACGAGCAGTACTTC.

CDR3 DNA sequence: TGTGCCAGCAGCTTGCAGCGGGGGCCAACAGATACGCAGTATTTT. Translating gives CASSLQRGPTDTQYF. The chain links TRBV7-3 to TRBJ2-3; 8 nucleotides match TRBD2. V lost 3 bases to trimming and J lost 3 bases; unmatched junction nucleotides: 5. Germline CDR1 reads SGHTA; CDR2 reads FQGTGA. The CDR3 covers 15 residues.

The chain is built from TRBV7-2 and TRBJ1-2; possible D gene TRBD1, 5 bases. The CDR3 is 12 residues long. Germline CDR1 reads SGHTA; CDR2 reads FQGNSA. V lost 1 base to trimming and J lost 14 bases, with 14 bases between them. The CDR3 reads CASSLGQGPQTF. CDR3 coding DNA: TGTGCCAGCAGCTTAGGGCAGGGTCCCCAGACCTTC.

This clone was seen a few times. The V and J genes are TRBV28 and TRBJ1-1, with D perhaps matching TRBD1 (5 bases). The CDR3 runs to 14 residues. Between the trimmed V and J ends, which lost 5 bases and 4 bases, there was a span of 14 bases. Germline assignment: CDR1 MDHEN and CDR2 SYDVKM. The CDR3 DNA follows: TGTGCCAGCAGTCTTGGGGGTCTGGCCACTGAAGCTTTCTTT. Translated: CASSLGGLATEAFF.

The rearrangement uses TRBV19 and TRBJ1-3; D gene unclear. The germline V gene encodes CDR1 LNHDA and CDR2 SQIVND (reference sequence). Trimming stripped 3 bases from V and 4 bases from J, with 4 bases between. The CDR3 loop spans 12 amino acids. The CDR3 DNA sequence: TGTGCCAGTAGTATCTCCGGAAACACCATATATTTT. It codes for CASSISGNTIYF.

The chain combines TRBV28 with TRBJ1-5, with D perhaps TRBD1 (6 bases). The V end lost 3 bases, the J end lost 2 bases, and 11 bases lay between the germline ends. Germline V CDR1 and CDR2: MDHEN, SYDVKM. CDR3 length: 15 residues. The CDR3 spells CASSFRGRGNQPQHF. CDR3 DNA sequence: TGTGCCAGCAGTTTCAGGGGTAGGGGCAATCAGCCCCAGCATTTT.

The gene calls are TRBV5-1 and TRBJ2-7, with D unresolved. Germline CDR1 and CDR2: SGHRS and YFSETQ. The CDR3 length is 18 residues. Trimming left V 2 bases short and J 0 bases short, with 21 bases between. This CDR3 is CASSLMEQNFPSSYEQYF. The DNA for the CDR3 is TGCGCCAGCAGCTTAATGGAACAAAATTTCCCGAGCTCCTACGAGCAGTACTTC.